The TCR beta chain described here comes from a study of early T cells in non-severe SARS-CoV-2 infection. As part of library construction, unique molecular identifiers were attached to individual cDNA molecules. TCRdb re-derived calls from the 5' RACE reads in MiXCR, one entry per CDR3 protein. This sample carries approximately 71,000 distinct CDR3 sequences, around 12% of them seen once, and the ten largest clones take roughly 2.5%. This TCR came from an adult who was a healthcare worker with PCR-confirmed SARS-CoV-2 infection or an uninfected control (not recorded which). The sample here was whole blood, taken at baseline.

The CDR3: CASSPSPFGHYGYTF. DNA for the CDR3: TGTGCCAGCTCACCATCTCCGTTTGGGCACTATGGCTACACCTTC. The chain links TRBV18 to TRBJ1-2; no clear D gene. The germline V gene has CDR1 KGHSH and CDR2 LQKENI. Trimming removed 2 bases from V and 3 bases from J, with 13 bases in between. The CDR3 loop spans 15 amino acids.